This entry is about one T cell receptor (beta chain). The record originates from a study of control samples from healthy donors and cancer patients. Germline V lookup: CDR1 SNHLY, CDR2 FYNNEI. The germline V and J ends were trimmed by 6 bases and 0 bases, with 8 bases remaining between them. This CDR3 contains 13 residues. Sequencing used immunoSEQ multiplex PCR; TCRdb keeps in-frame clones, though not all of them. The data show 150,000 or so clones, approximately 86% seen once. The chain combines TRBV2 with TRBJ1-1, with D hard to call. Sequenced sample: blood. The sequence was collected from a young man in good health. The DNA for the CDR3 is TGTGCCAGCAGCGATGCTGTGAACACTGAAGCTTTCTTT. Protein sequence: CASSDAVNTEAFF.